This T cell receptor beta chain was found in a study of blood T cells in healthy people across ages (dated by TCRdb to between 2015 and 2016). Background on the whole study: Template switching captured roughly one uniquely barcoded TCR beta cDNA molecule per two T cells in model experiments. Donors of different ages were randomly distributed across sequencing lanes to avoid experimental bias. The study measured age-related changes in TCR beta repertoire diversity using deep sequencing normalized with unique cDNA molecular identifiers. The study analyzed two additional independent replicas of 1 million unique cDNA reads from the same blood draw for two donors, one aged 18 to 30 and one aged 80 or older. The donors were split into four age groups: young (average 16 years), middle-aged (39), aged (approximately 59) and long-lived (about 82). The investigation overall reported the following: Donor CMV infection status was unknown, potentially confounding age-related changes in expanded clonotypes. Estimates of total diversity based on one million sequenced T cells were considered lower bounds and underestimates. Compared with the aged group, the long-lived group had more naive CD4+ T cells, fewer expanded clones and increased TCR diversity, a pattern suggesting age selection. As age increased, observed TCR beta diversity per million T cells dropped in a roughly linear way, and a significant reduction was already evident by age 40. Observed TCR beta diversity correlated strongly with the percentage of naive T cells measured by flow cytometry. Because profiling used bulk unsorted PBMCs, naive and antigen-experienced compartments could not be compared conclusively.

Reading from cysteine to phenylalanine, the CDR3 counts 15 amino acids. Of all the DNA, just the CDR3 is kept, 45 bases in frame from base 1. The germline V gene encodes CDR1 SGHAT and CDR2 FQNNGV. V is pared back by 3 bases and J by 7 bases, with 15 bases lying between the germline termini. As to this clonotype: What antigen it recognizes has not been identified. No base-level quality is on record; no much larger clone is a single base apart.

Receptors were amplified or captured by 5' RACE. The sequencing machine was an Illumina HiSeq 2500. A second PCR of about 6 to 11 cycles was run with a J-beta primer mix and a sample-barcoded 5' primer. A template-switch 5' adaptor carrying 12 random nucleotides introduced a unique molecular identifier onto each TCR beta cDNA molecule. Each sample yielded at least 3 million CDR3-containing paired-end reads. First-strand cDNA was synthesized from all RNA with the Mint cDNA synthesis kit, primed by a TRBC-specific oligonucleotide. Following uracil-DNA glycosylase treatment, a first 18-cycle PCR with universal primers M1SS and BC2_uni_R was performed on all cDNA. The study's processing was this. For normalization, 1 million high-quality reads, each with a distinct molecular identifier, were randomly selected from each sample. Reads with shared molecular identifiers were discarded instead of being binned into consensus sequences. MiTCR, run with a Q25 quality threshold and the strictest error-elimination algorithm, handled CDR3 identification, clonotype clustering and error correction. A nonparametric unseen species model using Euler transformation provided a lower-bound estimate of total TCR beta diversity. Starting from the raw public reads, TCRdb applied fastp trimming at Q25, assembled clones with MiXCR and retained in-frame beta chains. Rows merge per CDR3 protein into single entries with the most common DNA and genes. The V and J calls reflect TCRdb's pipeline rather than the authors' work. Within this sample are nearly 1 million distinct CDR3 sequences, with roughly 50% of them counted one time only. The ten top clones hold about a fifth of the sample.

Donors were under 40 systemically healthy Caucasian individuals from Russia aged roughly 6 to 90 years. Roughly 9.5 milliliters of peripheral blood were drawn from each donor into EDTA-treated Vacutainer tubes. Ficoll-Paque density-gradient centrifugation was used to isolate PBMCs, with at least 7 million per sample. Total RNA, at least 5.5 micrograms per sample, was extracted from PBMCs with Trizol reagent. For every donor, flow cytometry on a PBMC aliquot measured the percentage of naive CD45RAhigh/CD27high T cells. The chain was built from TRBV11-2 and TRBJ1-4; a confident D gene designation cannot be given. The TCR comes from an older woman in good health. The sequencing input was blood. The CDR3 protein sequence reads: CASSFTKGLAEKLFF. The DNA is TGTGCCAGCAGCTTCACGAAAGGGTTGGCTGAAAAACTGTTTTTT.